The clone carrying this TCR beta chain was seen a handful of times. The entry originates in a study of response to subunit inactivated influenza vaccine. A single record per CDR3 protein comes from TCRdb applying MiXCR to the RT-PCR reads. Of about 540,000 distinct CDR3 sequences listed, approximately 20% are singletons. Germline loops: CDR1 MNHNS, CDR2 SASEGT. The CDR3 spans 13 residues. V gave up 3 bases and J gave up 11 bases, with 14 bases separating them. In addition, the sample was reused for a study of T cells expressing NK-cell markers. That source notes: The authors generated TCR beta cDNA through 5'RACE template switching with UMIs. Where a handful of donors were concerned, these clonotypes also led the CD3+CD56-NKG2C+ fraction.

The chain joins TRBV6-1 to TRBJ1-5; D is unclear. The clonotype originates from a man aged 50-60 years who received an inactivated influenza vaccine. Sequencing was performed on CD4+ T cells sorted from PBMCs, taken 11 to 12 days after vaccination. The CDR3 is CASSDATKGTQHF. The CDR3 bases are TGTGCCAGCAGTGATGCAACTAAAGGAACCCAGCATTTT.